Each of the 2 T cell receptor beta chains below was sequenced from the same sample in a study of cytomegalovirus exposure and HLA in healthy donors. Profiling relied on immunoSEQ multiplex PCR, and the TCRdb table lists in-frame clones only, not all of them. The top ten hold about 2.8% of the sample, which has some 140,000 clones, roughly 90% seen once. The source material was PBMCs. Receptors originate from a man younger than 35 in good health and CMV-seronegative.

The chain uses TRBV14 and TRBJ2-7, with D tentatively TRBD2 (6 bases). In germline, CDR1 is SGHDN, CDR2 FVKESK. The CDR3 is made up of 13 amino acids. Trimming stripped 1 base from V and 3 bases from J, with 7 bases between. CDR3 amino acids: CASSQGDFYEQYF. The CDR3 DNA reads TGTGCCAGCAGCCAAGGGGACTTCTACGAGCAGTACTTC.

The rearrangement links TRBV30 to TRBJ1-1, with D unclear. Germline V gene data show CDR1 as GTSNPN and CDR2 as SVGIG (reference sequence). With 0 bases removed from V and 1 base from J, the gap between germline ends came to 6 bases. The CDR3 loop spans 13 amino acids. The CDR3 loop reads CAWSVHRNTEAFF. As DNA, the CDR3 is TGTGCCTGGAGTGTACATCGGAACACTGAAGCTTTCTTT.